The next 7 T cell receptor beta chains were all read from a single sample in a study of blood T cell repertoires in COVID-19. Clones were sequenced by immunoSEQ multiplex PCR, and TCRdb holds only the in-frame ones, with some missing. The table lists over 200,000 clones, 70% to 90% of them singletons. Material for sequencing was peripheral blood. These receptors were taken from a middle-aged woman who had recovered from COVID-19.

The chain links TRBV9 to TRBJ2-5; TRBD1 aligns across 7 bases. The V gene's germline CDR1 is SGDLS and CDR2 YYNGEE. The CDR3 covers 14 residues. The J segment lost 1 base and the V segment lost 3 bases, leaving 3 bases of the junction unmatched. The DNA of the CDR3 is TGTGCCAGCAGCGCCGGGACAGCCCAAGAGACCCAGTACTTC. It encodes CASSAGTAQETQYF.

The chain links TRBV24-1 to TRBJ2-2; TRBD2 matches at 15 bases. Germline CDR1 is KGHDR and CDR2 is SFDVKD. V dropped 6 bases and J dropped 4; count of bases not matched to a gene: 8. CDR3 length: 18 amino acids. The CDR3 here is CATSQPGLAGGGTGELFF. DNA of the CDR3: TGTGCCACCAGTCAGCCCGGACTAGCGGGAGGGGGCACCGGGGAGCTGTTTTTT.

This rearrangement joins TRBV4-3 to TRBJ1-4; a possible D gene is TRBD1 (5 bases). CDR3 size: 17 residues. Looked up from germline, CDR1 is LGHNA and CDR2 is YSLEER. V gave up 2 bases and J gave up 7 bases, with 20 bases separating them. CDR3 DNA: TGCGCCAGCAGCCAAATGGGTCGGGGCCACGGGGGTGAAAAACTGTTTTTT. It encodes CASSQMGRGHGGEKLFF.

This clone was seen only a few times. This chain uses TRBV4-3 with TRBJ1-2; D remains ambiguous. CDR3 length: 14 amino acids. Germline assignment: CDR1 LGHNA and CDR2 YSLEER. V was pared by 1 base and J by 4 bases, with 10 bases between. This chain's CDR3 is CASSQAQAPYGYTF. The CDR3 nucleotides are TGCGCCAGCAGCCAAGCTCAGGCGCCCTATGGCTACACCTTC.

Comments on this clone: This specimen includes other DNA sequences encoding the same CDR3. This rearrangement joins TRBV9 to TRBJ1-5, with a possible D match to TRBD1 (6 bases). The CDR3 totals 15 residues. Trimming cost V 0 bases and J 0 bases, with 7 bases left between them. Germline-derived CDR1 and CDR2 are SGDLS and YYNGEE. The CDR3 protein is CASSVGGRSNQPQHF. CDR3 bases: TGTGCCAGCAGCGTAGGGGGGCGTAGCAATCAGCCCCAGCATTTT. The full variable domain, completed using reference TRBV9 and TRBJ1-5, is DSGVTQTPKHLITATGQRVTLRCSPRSGDLSVYWYQQSLDQGLQFLIQYYNGEERAKGNILERFSAQQFPDLHSELNLSSLELGDSALYFCASSVGGRSNQPQHFGDGTRLSIL.

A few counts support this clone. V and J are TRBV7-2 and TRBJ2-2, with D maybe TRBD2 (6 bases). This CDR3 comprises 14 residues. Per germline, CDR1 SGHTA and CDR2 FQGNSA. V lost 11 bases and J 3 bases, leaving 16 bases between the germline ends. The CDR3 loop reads CALRRDSYTGELFF. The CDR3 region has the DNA TGTGCCCTACGCCGGGACTCCTACACCGGGGAGCTGTTTTTT.

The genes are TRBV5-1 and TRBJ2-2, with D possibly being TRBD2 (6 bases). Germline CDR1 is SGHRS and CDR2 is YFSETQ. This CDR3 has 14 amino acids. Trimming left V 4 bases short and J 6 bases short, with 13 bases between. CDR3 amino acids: CASSPLSGAGELFF. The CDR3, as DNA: TGCGCCAGCAGCCCCCTTAGCGGCGCCGGGGAGCTGTTTTTT.